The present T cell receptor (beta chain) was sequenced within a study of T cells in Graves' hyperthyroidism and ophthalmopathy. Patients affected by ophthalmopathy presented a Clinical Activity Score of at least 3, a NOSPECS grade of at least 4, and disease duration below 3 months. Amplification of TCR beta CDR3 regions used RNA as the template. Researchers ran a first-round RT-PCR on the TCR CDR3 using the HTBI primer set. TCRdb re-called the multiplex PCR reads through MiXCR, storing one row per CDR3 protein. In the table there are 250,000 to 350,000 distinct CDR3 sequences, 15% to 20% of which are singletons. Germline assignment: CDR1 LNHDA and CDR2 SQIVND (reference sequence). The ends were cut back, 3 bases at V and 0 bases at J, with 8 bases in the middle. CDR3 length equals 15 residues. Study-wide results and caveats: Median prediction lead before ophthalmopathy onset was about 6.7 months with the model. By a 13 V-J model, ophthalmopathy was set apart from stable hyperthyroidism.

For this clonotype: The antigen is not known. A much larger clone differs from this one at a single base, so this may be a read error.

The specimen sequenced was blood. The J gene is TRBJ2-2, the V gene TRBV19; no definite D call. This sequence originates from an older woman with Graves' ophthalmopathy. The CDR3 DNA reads TGTGCCAGTAGTATCTCCAGGACGAACACCGGGGAGCTGTTTTTT. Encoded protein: CASSISRTNTGELFF.